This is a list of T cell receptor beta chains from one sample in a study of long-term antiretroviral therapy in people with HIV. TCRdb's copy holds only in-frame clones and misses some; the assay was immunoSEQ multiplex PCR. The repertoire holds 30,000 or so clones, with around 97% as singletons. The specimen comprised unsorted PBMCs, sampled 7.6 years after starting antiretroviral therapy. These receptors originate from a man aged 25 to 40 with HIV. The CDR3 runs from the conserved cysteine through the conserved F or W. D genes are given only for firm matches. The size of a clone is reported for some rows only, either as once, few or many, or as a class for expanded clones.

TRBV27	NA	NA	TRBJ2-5	TGTGCCAGCAGTTTAATAGGAGAGGTCAGTGAGACCCAGTACTTC	CASSLIGEVSETQYF
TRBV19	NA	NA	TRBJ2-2	TGTGCCAGTAGTATAACGCCGGGCAGCACCGGGGAGCTGTTTTTT	CASSITPGSTGELFF
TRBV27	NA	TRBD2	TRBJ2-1	TGTGCCAGCACCGGACTAGCGGGAGGTGGGGAGCAGTTCTTC	CASTGLAGGGEQFF
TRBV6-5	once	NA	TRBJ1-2	TGTGCCGGCAGTTACGACAGGCACTATGGCTACACCTTC	CAGSYDRHYGYTF
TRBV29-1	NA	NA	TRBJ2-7	TGCAGCGTTGCACAGTCCTACGAGCAGTACTTC	CSVAQSYEQYF
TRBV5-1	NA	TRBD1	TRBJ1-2	TGCGCCAGCAGCTACGGGACAGGGGGTGTCTATGGCTACACCTTC	CASSYGTGGVYGYTF
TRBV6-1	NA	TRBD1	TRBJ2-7	TGTGCCAGCAGTGAAAGGGGACAGGGCTACGAGCAGTACTTC	CASSERGQGYEQYF
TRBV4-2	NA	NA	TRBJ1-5	TGTGCCAGCAGCCAAGATCGCGGGGAAGGTCAGCCCCAGCATTTT	CASSQDRGEGQPQHF
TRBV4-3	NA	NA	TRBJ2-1	TGCGCCAGCAGCCAAGACCCAGGGTCCTACAATGAGCAGTTCTTC	CASSQDPGSYNEQFF
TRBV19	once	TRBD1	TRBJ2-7	TGTGCCAGTAGTAATTACGGACAGGGGACCTACGAGCAGTACTTC	CASSNYGQGTYEQYF
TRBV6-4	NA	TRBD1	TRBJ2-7	TGTGCCAGCAGTCTGGACAGGGATAGTTCCGAGCAGTACTTC	CASSLDRDSSEQYF
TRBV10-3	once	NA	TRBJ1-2	TGTGCCATCACCCAGCCATCACTGGACGTCGGGGAAGGCTATGGCTACACCTTC	CAITQPSLDVGEGYGYTF
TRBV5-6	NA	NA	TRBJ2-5	TGTGCCAGCAGCCCCGCCTACTCCGGGGGAGTAGGACGGAGACAGACCCAGTACTTC	CASSPAYSGGVGRRQTQYF
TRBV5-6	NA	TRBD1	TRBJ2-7	TGTGCCAGCAGCTGGGGACAGGGCTACGAGCAGTACTTC	CASSWGQGYEQYF
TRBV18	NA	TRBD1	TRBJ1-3	TGTGCCAGCTCACCTTCCTCCGGGACAGGGGGTGGAAACACCATATATTTT	CASSPSSGTGGGNTIYF
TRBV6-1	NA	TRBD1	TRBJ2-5	TGTGCCAGCAGTGCTGGACAGGTCCAAGAGACCCAGTACTTC	CASSAGQVQETQYF
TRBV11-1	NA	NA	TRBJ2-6	TGTGCCAGCACCCAAGCTGGGGCCAACGTCCTGACTTTC	CASTQAGANVLTF
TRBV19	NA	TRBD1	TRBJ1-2	TGTGCCAGTACACCCTCAGGGGGCGTTATGGACTATGGCTACACCTTC	CASTPSGGVMDYGYTF
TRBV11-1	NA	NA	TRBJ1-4	TGTGCCAGCAGCCCGAAGGAGGCAACTAATGAAAAACTGTTTTTT	CASSPKEATNEKLFF
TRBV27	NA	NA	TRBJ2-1	TGTGCCAGCAGTCCCGACGGAAACAATGAGCAGTTCTTC	CASSPDGNNEQFF
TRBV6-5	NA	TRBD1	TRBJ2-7	TGTGCCAGCCTCCCAAGTGGGGGGACAGGCGACGAGCAGTACTTC	CASLPSGGTGDEQYF
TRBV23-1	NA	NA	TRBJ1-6	TGCGCCAGCAGTCGACCTTTGACAGTCACCACTAATTCACCCCTCCACTTT	CASSRPLTVTTNSPLHF
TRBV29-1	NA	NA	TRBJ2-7	TGCAGCGTTGGACCATCCTACGAGCAGTACTTC	CSVGPSYEQYF
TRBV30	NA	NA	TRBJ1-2	TGTGCCTGGAGGACGACAGGTGCGAGTGGCTACACCTTC	CAWRTTGASGYTF
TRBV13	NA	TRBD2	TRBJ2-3	TGTGCCAGCAGCCTAATACTAGCGGGCACAGATACGCAGTATTTT	CASSLILAGTDTQYF
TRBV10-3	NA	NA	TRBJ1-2	TGTGCCATCAGTGATTGGCCTACGTCTCCCTATGGCTACACCTTC	CAISDWPTSPYGYTF
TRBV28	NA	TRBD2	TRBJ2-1	TGTGCCAGTACTAAGCGGGGCCCGCACAATGAGCAGTTCTTC	CASTKRGPHNEQFF
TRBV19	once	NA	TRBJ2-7	TGTGCCAGTAGTCTCGCCACATGGGGGTACGAGCAGTACTTC	CASSLATWGYEQYF
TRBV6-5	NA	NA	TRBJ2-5	TGTGCCAGCAGTCCCCTCCTGGGTCAAGAGACCCAGTACTTC	CASSPLLGQETQYF
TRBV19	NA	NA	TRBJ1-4	TGTGCCAATTACTCGTCGACATGGAGTGAAAAACTGTTTTTT	CANYSSTWSEKLFF
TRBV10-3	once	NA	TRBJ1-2	TGTGCCACCCTAACCTACTTTGATTCGGACGACTACACCTTC	CATLTYFDSDDYTF
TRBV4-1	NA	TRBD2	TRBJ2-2	TGCGCCAGCAGCCTGACTAGCGGGGGCACCGGGGAGCTGTTTTTT	CASSLTSGGTGELFF
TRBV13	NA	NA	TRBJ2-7	TGTGCCAGCAGCTCCCACTCCGAGAGAGGTTCCTACGAGCAGTACTTC	CASSSHSERGSYEQYF
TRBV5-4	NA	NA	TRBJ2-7	TGTGCCAGCAGCTTGGAGGCGGAATGGGGTACCTCTGAATTC	CASSLEAEWGTSEF
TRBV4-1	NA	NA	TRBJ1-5	TGCGCCAGCAGCCAGGGGGCTTATAGCAATCAGCCCCAGCATTTT	CASSQGAYSNQPQHF
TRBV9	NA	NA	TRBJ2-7	TGTGCCAGCAGCGTAGGAGGGGAGTACGAGCAGTACTTC	CASSVGGEYEQYF
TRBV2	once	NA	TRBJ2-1	TGTGCCAGCAGTGACCTAGGATGGTATGAGCAGTTCTTC	CASSDLGWYEQFF
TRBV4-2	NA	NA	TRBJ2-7	TGTGCCAGCAGCCAAGATCTGTTCGAGCAGTACTTC	CASSQDLFEQYF
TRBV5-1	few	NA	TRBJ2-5	TGCGCCAGCAGCTTGGCAGAGACCCAGTACTTC	CASSLAETQYF
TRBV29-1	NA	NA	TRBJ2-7	TGCAGCGTTGGGACAGCTAGCTCCTACGAGCAGTACTTC	CSVGTASSYEQYF
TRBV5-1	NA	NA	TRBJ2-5	TGCGCCAGCAGCTTGGACTCCAGAGAGACCCAGTACTTC	CASSLDSRETQYF
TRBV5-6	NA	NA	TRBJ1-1	TGTGCCAGCAAGCCAGCAGGGGAGAGGAACACTGAAGCTTTCTTT	CASKPAGERNTEAFF
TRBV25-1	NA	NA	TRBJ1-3	TGTGCCAGCAGTGGCCTCGGGGGGCCCGGAAACACCATATATTTT	CASSGLGGPGNTIYF
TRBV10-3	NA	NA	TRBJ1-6	TGTGCCACAGGGGAGAGCTCCTATAATTCACCCCTCCACTTT	CATGESSYNSPLHF
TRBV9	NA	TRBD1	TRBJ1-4	TGTGCCAGCAGCCGACAGGGTGGGGATGAAAAACTGTTTTTT	CASSRQGGDEKLFF
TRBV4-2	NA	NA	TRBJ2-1	TGTGCCAGCAGCCAGACGGGAGACAATGAGCAGTTCTTC	CASSQTGDNEQFF
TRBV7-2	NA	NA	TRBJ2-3	TGTGCCAGCAGCCGATGGGGGGTTGATACGCAGTATTTT	CASSRWGVDTQYF
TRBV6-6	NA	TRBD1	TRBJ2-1	TGTGCCAGCGAAAGGGAAAGACAGGGACCGCAGTTCTTC	CASERERQGPQFF
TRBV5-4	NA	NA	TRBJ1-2	TGTGCCAGCAGTGGCGGGCGCGGCTACACCTTC	CASSGGRGYTF
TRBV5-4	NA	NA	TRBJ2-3	TGTGCCAGCAGCTTGGACCTAGCGTCCCCAGATACGCAGTATTTT	CASSLDLASPDTQYF
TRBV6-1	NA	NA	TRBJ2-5	TGTGCCAGGACAGCCAGCCAAGAGGAGACCCAGTACTTC	CARTASQEETQYF
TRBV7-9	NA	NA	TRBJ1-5	TGTGCCAGCAGCTTAGAAGGGAGCAATCAGCCCCAGCATTTT	CASSLEGSNQPQHF
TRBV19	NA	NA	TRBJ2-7	TGTGCCAGTAGGCGTCAGGGGGGGCTTTACGAGCAGTACTTC	CASRRQGGLYEQYF